One and the same sample provided the 8 T cell receptor beta chains below, sequenced in a study of blood T cell repertoires in COVID-19. Measured with immunoSEQ multiplex PCR; TCRdb has only the in-frame clones, and not every one. Counted here are more than 65,000 clones, 82% occurring once; the ten biggest clones make up approximately 14%. Sequencing was performed on peripheral blood. These receptors were taken from a woman older than 75 with acute or convalescent COVID-19.

The V gene is TRBV19, the J gene TRBJ2-3; 9 bases are shared with TRBD1. Trimming cost V 5 bases and J 8 bases; bases outside gene matches: 11. Per the germline V gene, CDR1 is LNHDA and CDR2 is SQIVND (reference sequence). CDR3 size: 15 residues. The CDR3 bases are TGTGCCAGTAGTGACGCCGGGACAGGGTTGGGTACGCAGTATTTT. Its protein product is CASSDAGTGLGTQYF.

V usage is TRBV4-1 and J usage is TRBJ2-7, with D perhaps matching TRBD2 (5 bases). Trimming left V 1 base short and J 0 bases short, with 13 bases between. The CDR3 runs to 16 residues. Per the germline V gene, CDR1 is MGHRA and CDR2 is YSYEKL. CDR3 nucleotide sequence: TGCGCCAGCAGCCAAGCTTGGAGAGGGAGCTCCTACGAGCAGTACTTC. This sequence encodes CASSQAWRGSSYEQYF.

The gene calls are TRBV2 and TRBJ2-5, with a tentative D call TRBD2 (5 bases). The CDR3 has 14 residues. Germline V CDR1 and CDR2: SNHLY, FYNNEI. V was shortened by 6 bases and J by 6 bases, with 17 bases between the two germline ends. The DNA of the CDR3 is TGTGCCAGCAGGGCTAGCAGCGGTGAGCAGACCCAGTACTTC. Translating it yields CASRASSGEQTQYF.

This clone was counted once. This chain's CDR3 is CASSLSGDREGLMNTEAFF. The CDR3 nucleotides are TGTGCCAGCAGCTTGTCGGGGGACAGGGAAGGCCTCATGAACACTGAAGCTTTCTTT. This chain uses TRBV5-6 with TRBJ1-1; 9 nucleotides match TRBD1. The CDR3 spans 19 residues. From germline, CDR1 is SGHDT and CDR2 YYEEEE. Trimming cost V 1 base and J 0 bases; bases outside gene matches: 13.

This chain joins TRBV7-3 and TRBJ2-1; D is perhaps TRBD2 (6 bases). CDR1 and CDR2 (germline): SGHTA, FQGTGA. The V end was cut by 2 bases, the J end by 5 bases, with 13 bases between. There are 15 residues in the CDR3. This chain's CDR3 is CASSLLSGEDNEQFF. CDR3 DNA sequence: TGTGCCAGCAGCTTACTTAGCGGAGAGGACAATGAGCAGTTCTTC.

This chain joins TRBV6-2 or TRBV6-3 and TRBJ2-7, with 7 bases fitting TRBD2. CDR1 is MNHEY and CDR2 is SVGEGT in the germline V gene. After removal of 5 bases from V and 2 bases from J, the junction contained 3 bases not matched to a gene. The CDR3 spans 13 residues. CDR3 in DNA: TGTGCCAGCAGTGCCGGACTAGCCTACGAGCAGTACTTC. Translated: CASSAGLAYEQYF.

The chain joins TRBV9 to TRBJ1-2, with D hard to call. The CDR3 runs to 12 residues. Germline V CDR1 and CDR2: SGDLS, YYNGEE. Trimming removed 0 bases at V and 8 bases at J, with 8 bases between. The CDR3 DNA sequence: TGTGCCAGCAGCGTAGGGAGAAGCGGCTACACCTTC. Its translation is CASSVGRSGYTF.

V and J are TRBV2 and TRBJ2-5; 12 nucleotides line up with TRBD2. The J segment lost 1 base and the V segment lost 7 bases, leaving 4 bases of the junction unmatched. Germline values: CDR1 SNHLY, CDR2 FYNNEI. CDR3 length equals 15 residues. This chain's CDR3 is CASTGLAGIQETQYF. In nucleotides, the CDR3 is TGTGCCAGCACCGGACTAGCGGGGATCCAAGAGACCCAGTACTTC.